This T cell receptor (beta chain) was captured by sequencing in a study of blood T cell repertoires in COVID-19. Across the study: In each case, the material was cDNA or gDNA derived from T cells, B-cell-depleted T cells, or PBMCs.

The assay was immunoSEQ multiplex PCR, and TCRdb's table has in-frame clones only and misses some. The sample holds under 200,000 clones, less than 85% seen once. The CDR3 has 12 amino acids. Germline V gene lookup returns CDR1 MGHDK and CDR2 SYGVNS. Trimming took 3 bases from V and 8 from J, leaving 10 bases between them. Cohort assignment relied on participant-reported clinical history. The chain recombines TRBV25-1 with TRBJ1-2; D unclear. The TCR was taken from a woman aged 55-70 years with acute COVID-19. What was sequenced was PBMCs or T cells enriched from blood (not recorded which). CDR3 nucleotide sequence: TGTGCCAGCAGTGATGGGCGTTGGGGCTACACCTTC. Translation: CASSDGRWGYTF.